The clone carrying this T cell receptor beta chain is large (0.1 to 1%) in the sample. Antigen unknown. The time point is: sample taken at primary tumor resection. The donors comprised about 69 untreated early-stage non-small cell lung cancer patients. The sample belongs to a study of spatial heterogeneity in lung cancer. About the study: Beta-chain sequences consistently outnumbered alpha-chain sequences in detection. TCR transcript counts in tumor regions correlated strongly with a T cell module score from matched bulk RNA-seq.

Study conclusions and caveats: Expanded intratumoral alpha and beta TCR counts tracked tumor mutation counts.

Every cDNA TCR molecule received its own unique molecular identifier. A single record per CDR3 protein comes from TCRdb applying MiXCR to the 5' RACE reads. The sample holds more than 500 distinct CDR3 sequences, 22% seen once. The CDR3 totals 14 residues. V trimming: 6 bases; J trimming: 0 bases; junction bases outside the gene matches: 5. From germline, CDR1 is SQVTM and CDR2 ANQGSEA. V usage is TRBV29-1 and J usage is TRBJ2-7; 10 bases map to TRBD2. The specimen was lung tumor tissue, collected at surgery. The origin of this receptor is a male donor with early-stage non-small cell lung cancer. CDR3 loop: CSVERLAGSYEQYF. CDR3 DNA sequence: TGCAGCGTAGAAAGACTAGCGGGCTCCTACGAGCAGTACTTC.